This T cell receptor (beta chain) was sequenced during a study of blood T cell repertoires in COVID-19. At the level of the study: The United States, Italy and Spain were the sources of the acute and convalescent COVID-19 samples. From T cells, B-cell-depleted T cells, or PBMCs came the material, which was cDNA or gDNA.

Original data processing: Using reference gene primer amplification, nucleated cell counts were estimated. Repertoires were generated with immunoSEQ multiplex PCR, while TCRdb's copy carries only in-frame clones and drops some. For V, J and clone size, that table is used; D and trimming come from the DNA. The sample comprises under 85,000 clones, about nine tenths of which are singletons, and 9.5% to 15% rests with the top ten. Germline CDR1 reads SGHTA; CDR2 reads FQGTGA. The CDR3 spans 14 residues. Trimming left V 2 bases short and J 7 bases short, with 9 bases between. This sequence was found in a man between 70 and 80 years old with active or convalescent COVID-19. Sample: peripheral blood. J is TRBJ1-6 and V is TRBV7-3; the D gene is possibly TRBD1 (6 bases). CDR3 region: CASSLQGYNSPLHF. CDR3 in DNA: TGTGCCAGCAGCTTACAGGGGTACAATTCACCCCTCCACTTT.